The 21 T cell receptor beta chains presented below share a single source sample, sequenced in a study of glioma-infiltrating T cells after dendritic cell vaccination. The time point is: after dendritic cell vaccination, including at tumor progression/relapse. Profiling relied on immunoSEQ multiplex PCR, and the TCRdb table lists in-frame clones only, not all of them. The repertoire holds 72,000 or so clones, with about nine tenths as singletons. The sequencing here drew on blood, taken after dendritic cell vaccination. These receptors all stem from a human donor with glioblastoma.

V is TRBV6-6 and J is TRBJ2-7; weak D call: TRBD2 (6 bases). There are 13 residues in the CDR3. The germline gives CDR1 MNHNY, CDR2 SVGAGI (reference sequence). Deletions cut 4 bases from V and 6 bases from J, with 13 bases between. CDR3 protein: CASSWPPGGEQYF. In nucleotides, the CDR3 is TGTGCCAGCAGTTGGCCACCCGGGGGCGAGCAGTACTTC.

The chain combines TRBV10-1 with TRBJ2-7, with a tentative D call TRBD2 (5 bases). The CDR3 is 13 residues long. Germline CDR1 and CDR2: WNHNN and SYGVQD (reference sequence). The V end lost 8 bases, the J end lost 7 bases, and 18 bases lay between the germline ends. This CDR3 is CASHDRRRGEQYF. The CDR3 bases are TGCGCCAGCCATGACCGCCGGAGAGGGGAGCAGTACTTC.

V gene TRBV19 combines with J gene TRBJ1-2; D remains unclear. CDR3 length: 14 residues. Germline V gene lookup returns CDR1 LNHDA and CDR2 SQIVND (reference sequence). The ends were cut back, 3 bases at V and 5 bases at J, with 13 bases in the middle. CDR3 DNA: TGTGCCAGTAGTATTCAACCCACGGGGTATGGCTACACCTTC. Protein product: CASSIQPTGYGYTF.

In its sample, this clone was seen once. This sequence joins TRBV19 and TRBJ2-3, with D possibly matching TRBD2 (5 bases). The CDR3 covers 11 residues. Germline CDR1 is LNHDA and CDR2 is SQIVND (reference sequence). Trimming pared 7 bases from V and 6 bases from J, leaving 8 bases between. Here the CDR3 reads CASKRRDTQYF. CDR3 bases: TGTGCCAGTAAAAGGAGGGATACGCAGTATTTT.

The chain joins TRBV5-4 to TRBJ1-3, with TRBD1 matching over 7 bases. This CDR3 comprises 14 residues. Germline values: CDR1 SGHNT, CDR2 YYREEE (reference sequence). J was trimmed by 2 bases and V by 4 bases; bases with no gene match: 3. The CDR3 DNA sequence: TGTGCCAGCAGCCCCGACAGGGCTGGAAACACCATATATTTT. Translated, it gives CASSPDRAGNTIYF.

The chain uses TRBV5-1 and TRBJ1-2; 8 nucleotides match TRBD1. The CDR3 loop spans 15 amino acids. The ends lost 3 bases at V and 7 bases at J; junction bases unmatched: 11. Germline loops: CDR1 SGHRS, CDR2 YFSETQ. The CDR3 sequence is CASSSTQGALGGYTF. The DNA of the CDR3 is TGCGCCAGCAGCTCAACTCAGGGGGCGCTCGGTGGCTACACCTTC.

This chain links TRBV25-1 with TRBJ1-1; tentative D call: TRBD1 (5 bases). V dropped 7 bases and J dropped 3 bases, with 21 bases sitting between them. The germline V gene encodes CDR1 MGHDK and CDR2 SYGVNS. The CDR3 consists of 16 residues. For the CDR3, the DNA is TGTGCCAGCATCCCAAGGAGGGGAAAAAAGGACACTGAAGCTTTCTTT. The encoded protein is CASIPRRGKKDTEAFF.

This clone was seen a few times. The chain joins TRBV4-1 to TRBJ2-5; 7 positions agree with TRBD1. The CDR3 length is 15 residues. The germline CDR1 and CDR2 sequences are MGHRA and YSYEKL. Trimming at V came to 4 bases and at J to 1 base, leaving 6 bases not matched to a gene. The CDR3 reads CASSREAGGQETQYF. The CDR3 DNA sequence: TGCGCCAGCAGCCGCGAGGCAGGGGGCCAAGAGACCCAGTACTTC.

The chain recombines TRBV14 with TRBJ2-5, with 10 positions matching TRBD2. CDR3 size: 14 residues. V shed 4 bases, J shed 5 bases, and the junction held 4 bases outside the gene matches. CDR1 and CDR2 from the germline V gene are SGHDN and FVKESK. Written as DNA, the CDR3 is TGTGCCAGCAGCCGGGCGGGACTAGCGGAGACCCAGTACTTC. Translating gives CASSRAGLAETQYF.

The rearrangement uses TRBV4-3 and TRBJ1-1, with a tentative D call TRBD1 (5 bases). Germline V CDR1 and CDR2: LGHNA, YSLEER. V was trimmed by 1 base and J by 4 bases, leaving 10 bases between them. The CDR3 is 14 amino acids. The CDR3 region has the DNA TGCGCCAGCAGCCAAGGTCGGGGGGGCACTGAAGCTTTCTTT. Translation gives CASSQGRGGTEAFF.

The CDR3 reads CASSVDSYYGYTF. CDR3 bases: TGTGCCAGCAGCGTCGACAGTTACTATGGCTACACCTTC. The gene calls are TRBV9 and TRBJ1-2; D might be TRBD1 (5 bases). The CDR3 has 13 residues. Trimming removed 2 bases at V and 3 bases at J, with 8 bases between. Per the germline V gene, CDR1 is SGDLS and CDR2 is YYNGEE.

This rearrangement joins TRBV19 to TRBJ1-2, with TRBD1 as a possible D gene (6 bases). Germline V gene sequence: CDR1 LNHDA, CDR2 SQIVND (reference sequence). V was clipped by 9 bases and J by 2 bases, with 13 bases between them. The length of the CDR3 is 13 residues. In DNA, the CDR3 is TGTGCCAGCAGGGACAAGTTCAACTATGGCTACACCTTC. This codes for CASRDKFNYGYTF.

This clone was picked up a small number of times. The chain recombines TRBV7-9 with TRBJ1-3; D is possibly TRBD1 (5 bases). Germline V CDR1 and CDR2: SEHNR, FQNEAQ (reference sequence). There are 15 residues in the CDR3. V shed 3 bases and J shed 0 bases, with 9 bases lying between them. The CDR3 sequence is CASSFVTDSGNTIYF. CDR3 DNA: TGTGCCAGCAGCTTTGTGACAGACTCTGGAAACACCATATATTTT.

V and J are TRBV4-3 and TRBJ2-3; D perhaps matches TRBD1 (5 bases). Germline V gives CDR1 LGHNA, CDR2 YSLEER. V gave up 1 base and J gave up 0 bases, with 14 bases separating them. The CDR3 sequence is 17 residues long. CDR3 amino acids: CASSQGPGQRSTDTQYF. The CDR3 nucleotides read TGCGCCAGCAGCCAAGGCCCAGGACAACGAAGCACAGATACGCAGTATTTT.

The chain has TRBV9 and TRBJ1-3; TRBD1 agrees at 12 bases. The V segment lost 2 bases and the J segment 2 bases; nucleotides outside the gene matches: 5. The CDR3 extends over 17 amino acids. CDR1 is SGDLS and CDR2 is YYNGEE in the germline V gene. CDR3 nucleotides: TGTGCCAGCAGCGTGTCGGGACAGGGGGCTCCTGGAAACACCATATATTTT. It is translated as CASSVSGQGAPGNTIYF.

V and J are TRBV5-6 and TRBJ2-7, with D unclear. CDR3 length: 14 amino acids. Trimming took 0 bases from V and 2 from J, leaving 9 bases between them. Germline loops: CDR1 SGHDT, CDR2 YYEEEE. The CDR3 coding sequence is TGTGCCAGCAGCTTGGTACAGACAACCTACGAGCAGTACTTC. It is translated as CASSLVQTTYEQYF.

The V call is TRBV18, the J call TRBJ2-5, with 9 bases matching TRBD2. This CDR3 spans 18 amino acids. V lost 0 bases, J lost 4 bases, and 12 bases stayed unmatched. Germline V gene data show CDR1 as KGHSH and CDR2 as LQKENI. The CDR3 region has the DNA TGTGCCAGCTCACCACCCCAAATAGCGGGAGCATCGGGAGAGACCCAGTACTTC. Amino acids: CASSPPQIAGASGETQYF.

The V call is TRBV30, the J call TRBJ1-1; D remains ambiguous. This CDR3 is 15 amino acids long. V dropped 4 bases and J dropped 4 bases, with 19 bases sitting between them. CDR1 and CDR2 from the germline V gene are GTSNPN and SVGIG (reference sequence). DNA for the CDR3: TGTGCCTGGAAGGACCGAGGAGGGTGGAGCACTGAAGCTTTCTTT. It specifies CAWKDRGGWSTEAFF.

Remarks on this clone: In the same sample, other DNA sequences code for this CDR3. V gene TRBV5-6 combines with J gene TRBJ2-7; 7 bases are a match to TRBD1. Germline CDR1 is SGHDT and CDR2 is YYEEEE. The CDR3 is made up of 14 amino acids. V was pared by 1 base and J by 0 bases, with 1 base of the junction left unmatched. CDR3 region: CASSLRQGSYEQYF. DNA of the CDR3: TGTGCCAGCAGCTTGAGACAGGGCTCCTACGAGCAGTACTTC.

V usage is TRBV7-8 and J usage is TRBJ2-3, with TRBD1 identical over 7 bases. V was pared by 8 bases and J by 4 bases, with 9 bases of the junction left unmatched. This CDR3 has 14 amino acids. In germline, CDR1 is SGHVS, CDR2 FQNEAQ. The CDR3 loop is CASSYRGSADTQYF. CDR3 nucleotides: TGTGCCAGCTCCTACAGGGGATCTGCAGATACGCAGTATTTT.

The table lists this clone with a few counts. The V call is TRBV10-3, the J call TRBJ2-3; no clear D gene. The CDR3 totals 15 residues. Trimming left V 3 bases short and J 2 bases short, with 12 bases between. The V gene's germline CDR1 is ENHRY and CDR2 SYGVKD. In DNA, the CDR3 is TGTGCCATCAGTGACGATCGACAACCCACAGATACGCAGTATTTT. Translating gives CAISDDRQPTDTQYF.